These T cell receptor beta chains were read from a single sample in a study of vaccination and CD4 T cells after COVID-19. TCRdb re-derived calls from the PCR reads in MiXCR, one entry per CDR3 protein. The profile shows 7,000 to 8,500 distinct CDR3 sequences, under 40% of them singletons. Their recognized antigens are unknown. The sample was CD4+ T cells from blood, cultured in vitro. Source of these receptors: a human donor in good health. CDR3s include the opening cysteine and the closing phenylalanine or tryptophan. The order of the fields is V gene, clone size, D gene, J gene, CDR3 length, CDR3 protein, CDR3 DNA. D genes are given only for firm matches. Clone size appears in some rows only: once, few, many, or a class for an expanded clone.

>TRBV2|few|TRBD1|TRBJ2-7|12
CASSAVGTGQYF
TGTGCCAGCAGTGCAGTTGGGACAGGGCAGTACTTC
>TRBV24-1|NA|TRBD2|TRBJ2-1|16
CATSVSGDIREGEQFF
TGTGCCACCAGTGTCAGCGGGGATATCCGGGAGGGTGAGCAGTTCTTC
>TRBV6-1|few|NA|TRBJ1-5|16
CASLETGSIDNQPQHF
TGTGCCAGCCTTGAAACAGGGTCAATTGACAATCAGCCCCAGCATTTT
>TRBV5-4|NA|NA|TRBJ2-7|15
CASSLTGLKDYEQYF
TGTGCCAGCAGCCTAACGGGACTGAAAGACTACGAGCAGTACTTC
>TRBV7-2|medium-sized|NA|TRBJ2-5|12
CASSSYQETQYF
TGTGCCAGCAGTAGCTACCAAGAGACCCAGTACTTC
>TRBV20-1|NA|NA|TRBJ2-1|12
CSARGVHNEQFF
TGCAGTGCTAGAGGGGTTCACAATGAGCAGTTCTTC
>TRBV15|NA|NA|TRBJ2-3|17
CATSRGGHTPFTDTQYF
TGTGCCACCAGCAGAGGGGGACACACCCCCTTCACAGATACGCAGTATTTT
>TRBV10-1|few|NA|TRBJ1-1|13
CASREHGAGEAFF
TGCGCCAGCAGGGAGCACGGGGCTGGTGAAGCTTTCTTT
>TRBV6-1|NA|TRBD1|TRBJ1-2|13
CASSAGTGDGYTF
TGTGCCAGCAGCGCCGGGACAGGGGATGGCTACACCTTC
>TRBV5-4|few|TRBD1|TRBJ1-1|14
CASSLQGMNTEAFF
TGTGCCAGCAGCTTACAGGGGATGAACACTGAAGCTTTCTTT
>TRBV6-1|NA|NA|TRBJ2-3|15
CASSVTGAELGTRYF
TGTGCCAGCAGTGTTACTGGGGCCGAGCTAGGTACGCGGTATTTT
>TRBV19|NA|NA|TRBJ1-1|12
CASSMGADEAFF
TGTGCCAGTAGTATGGGGGCGGATGAAGCTTTCTTT
>TRBV3-1|NA|NA|TRBJ2-7|14
CASSHQGGTYEQYF
TGTGCCAGCAGCCATCAGGGGGGGACCTACGAGCAGTACTTC
>TRBV20-1|few|TRBD2|TRBJ2-7|13
CSAAGTSSYEQYF
TGCAGTGCTGCCGGGACTAGCTCCTACGAGCAGTACTTC
>TRBV19|few|NA|TRBJ1-1|15
CASSIQGGIHTEAFF
TGTGCCAGTAGTATACAGGGTGGTATTCACACTGAAGCTTTCTTT
>TRBV24-1|NA|NA|TRBJ2-6|14
CATSDSGRANVLTF
TGTGCCACCAGTGATTCCGGGAGGGCCAACGTCCTGACTTTC
>TRBV27|few|NA|TRBJ2-3|15
CASSLSRQNTDTQYF
TGTGCCAGCAGTTTATCGCGGCAGAACACAGATACGCAGTATTTT
>TRBV7-8|few|NA|TRBJ1-2|17
CASSLEGAGIDNYGYTF
TGTGCCAGCAGCTTAGAGGGCGCAGGAATAGATAACTATGGCTACACCTTC
>TRBV20-1|few|TRBD1|TRBJ2-7|11
CSAGTAYEQYF
TGCAGTGCTGGGACAGCCTACGAGCAGTACTTC
>TRBV6-1|NA|TRBD2|TRBJ2-3|18
CASTPPSGGMGGTDTQYF
TGTGCCAGCACCCCTCCTAGCGGGGGGATGGGCGGCACAGATACGCAGTATTTT
>TRBV6-1|few|NA|TRBJ1-1|12
CASSPPWVEAFF
TGTGCCAGCAGCCCTCCCTGGGTTGAAGCTTTCTTT
>TRBV6-1|NA|TRBD1|TRBJ2-4|16
CASSTTGQLAKNIQYF
TGTGCCAGCAGTACGACGGGACAGCTAGCCAAAAACATTCAGTACTTC
>TRBV6-1|NA|NA|TRBJ2-2|15
CASSEGGRNTGELFF
TGTGCCAGCAGTGAAGGGGGTAGGAACACCGGGGAGCTGTTTTTT
>TRBV6-1|NA|TRBD1|TRBJ2-7|12
CASKDRGYEQYF
TGTGCCAGCAAGGACAGGGGGTACGAGCAGTACTTC
>TRBV2|few|TRBD2|TRBJ2-3|17
CASSVVSGGAVTDTQYF
TGTGCCAGCAGTGTAGTTAGCGGGGGGGCAGTGACAGATACGCAGTATTTT
>TRBV20-1|NA|TRBD2|TRBJ2-6|17
CSATRTSGSGGANVLTF
TGCAGTGCTACCAGGACTAGCGGCTCTGGCGGGGCCAACGTCCTGACTTTC
>TRBV5-6|few|NA|TRBJ1-2|13
CASSHSGAYGYTF
TGTGCCAGCAGCCATTCCGGGGCCTATGGCTACACCTTC
>TRBV15|NA|NA|TRBJ1-5|15
CATSRDVGEGQPQHF
TGTGCCACCAGCAGAGATGTGGGAGAGGGTCAGCCCCAGCATTTT
>TRBV6-4|NA|NA|TRBJ1-1|13
CASRLQWGTEAFF
TGTGCCAGCAGGCTTCAATGGGGGACTGAAGCTTTCTTT
>TRBV2|NA|NA|TRBJ2-7|11
CASMASYEQYF
TGTGCCAGCATGGCCTCCTACGAGCAGTACTTC
>TRBV29-1|NA|TRBD1|TRBJ2-5|12
CSADRGRETQYF
TGCAGCGCCGACAGGGGGCGGGAGACCCAGTACTTC
>TRBV27|few|NA|TRBJ1-3|15
CASSMRGAPGNTIYF
TGTGCCAGCAGTATGCGGGGGGCGCCAGGAAACACCATATATTTT
>TRBV27|NA|TRBD1|TRBJ1-2|14
CASSFTRQGYGYTF
TGTGCCAGCAGTTTCACCCGACAGGGGTATGGCTACACCTTC
>TRBV24-1|NA|NA|TRBJ1-6|14
CATLKWFIRSPLHF
TGTGCCACCTTAAAGTGGTTCATTAGGTCACCCCTCCACTTT
>TRBV29-1|few|NA|TRBJ1-2|11
CSSDWGGNQFF
TGCAGCTCCGATTGGGGGGGAAACCAATTCTTC
>TRBV7-2|NA|NA|TRBJ2-2|16
CASSLEGSFSTGELFF
TGTGCCAGCAGCTTAGAAGGCAGCTTTTCGACCGGGGAGCTGTTTTTT
>TRBV24-1|NA|NA|TRBJ1-5|16
CATSAGHTSYDQPQHF
TGTGCCACCAGTGCGGGACACACCAGTTACGATCAGCCCCAGCATTTT